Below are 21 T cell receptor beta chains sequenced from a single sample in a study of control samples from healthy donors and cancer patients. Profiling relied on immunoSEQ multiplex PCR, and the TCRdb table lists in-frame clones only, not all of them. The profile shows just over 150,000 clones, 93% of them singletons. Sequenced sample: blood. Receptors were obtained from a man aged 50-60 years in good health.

In DNA form, the CDR3 reads TGTGCCAGCAGCTTATTGGGCGGGAGGGCCACGGAGACCCAGTACTTC. This encodes CASSLLGGRATETQYF. J is TRBJ2-5 and V is TRBV11-2; 9 bases are a match to TRBD2. This CDR3 is built from 16 residues. Germline assignment: CDR1 SGHAT and CDR2 FQNNGV. V lost 2 bases to trimming and J lost 5 bases; unmatched junction nucleotides: 9.

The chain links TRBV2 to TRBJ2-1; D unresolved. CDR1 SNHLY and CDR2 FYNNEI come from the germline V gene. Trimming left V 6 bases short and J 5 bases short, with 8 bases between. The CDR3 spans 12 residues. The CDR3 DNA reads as TGTGCCAGCAGCGCCGATGACAATGAGCAGTTCTTC. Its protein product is CASSADDNEQFF.

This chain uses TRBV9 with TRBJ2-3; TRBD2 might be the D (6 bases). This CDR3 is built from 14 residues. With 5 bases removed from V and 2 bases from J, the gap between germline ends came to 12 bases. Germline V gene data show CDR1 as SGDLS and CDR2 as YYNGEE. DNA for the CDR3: TGTGCCAGCAGTTCCGGGACTTTCACAGATACGCAGTATTTT. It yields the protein CASSSGTFTDTQYF. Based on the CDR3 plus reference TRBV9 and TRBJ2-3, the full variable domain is DSGVTQTPKHLITATGQRVTLRCSPRSGDLSVYWYQQSLDQGLQFLIQYYNGEERAKGNILERFSAQQFPDLHSELNLSSLELGDSALYFCASSSGTFTDTQYFGPGTRLTVL.

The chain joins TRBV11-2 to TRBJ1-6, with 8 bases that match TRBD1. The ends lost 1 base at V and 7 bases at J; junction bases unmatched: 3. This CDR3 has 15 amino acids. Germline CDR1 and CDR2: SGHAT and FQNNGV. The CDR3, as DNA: TGTGCCAGCAGCTTAGTGGGACAGGCAAATTCACCCCTCCACTTT. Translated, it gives CASSLVGQANSPLHF.

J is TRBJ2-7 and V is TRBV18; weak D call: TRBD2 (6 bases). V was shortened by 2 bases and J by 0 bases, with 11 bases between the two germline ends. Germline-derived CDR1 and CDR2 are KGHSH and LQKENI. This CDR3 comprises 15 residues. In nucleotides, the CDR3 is TGTGCCAGCTCACCAGGGACTCAACCCTCCTACGAGCAGTACTTC. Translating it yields CASSPGTQPSYEQYF. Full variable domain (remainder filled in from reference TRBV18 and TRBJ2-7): NAGVMQNPRHLVRRRGQEARLRCSPMKGHSHVYWYRQLPEEGLKFMVYLQKENIIDESGMPKERFSAEFPKEGPSILRIQQVVRGDSAAYFCASSPGTQPSYEQYFGPGTRLTVT.

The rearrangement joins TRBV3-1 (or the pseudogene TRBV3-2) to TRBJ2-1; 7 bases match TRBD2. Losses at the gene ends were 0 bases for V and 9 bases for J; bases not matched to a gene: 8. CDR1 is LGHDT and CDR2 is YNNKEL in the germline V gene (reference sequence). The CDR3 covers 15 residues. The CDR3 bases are TGTGCCAGCAGCCAAGAACTTACTAGCGCCGGTGAGCAGTTCTTC. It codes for CASSQELTSAGEQFF.

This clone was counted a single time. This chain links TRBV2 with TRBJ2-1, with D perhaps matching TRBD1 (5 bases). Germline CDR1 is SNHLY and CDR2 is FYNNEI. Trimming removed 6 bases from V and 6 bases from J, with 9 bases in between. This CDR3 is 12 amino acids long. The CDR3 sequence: CASRRQSNEQFF. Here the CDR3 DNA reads TGTGCCAGCAGGAGACAGAGCAATGAGCAGTTCTTC.

Here the CDR3 reads CASSLTGASSYEQYF. The CDR3, as DNA: TGTGCCAGCAGCCTGACAGGGGCCAGCTCCTACGAGCAGTACTTC. This chain uses TRBV28 with TRBJ2-7; TRBD1 aligns across 8 bases. The CDR3 totals 15 residues. The V gene end was trimmed by 6 bases and the J gene end by 0 bases; junction bases not matched to a gene: 7. From germline, CDR1 is MDHEN and CDR2 SYDVKM.

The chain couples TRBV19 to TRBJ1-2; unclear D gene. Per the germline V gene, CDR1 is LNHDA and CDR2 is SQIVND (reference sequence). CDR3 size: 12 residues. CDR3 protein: CATKAGGYGYTF. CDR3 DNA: TGTGCAACGAAGGCAGGAGGATATGGCTACACCTTC.

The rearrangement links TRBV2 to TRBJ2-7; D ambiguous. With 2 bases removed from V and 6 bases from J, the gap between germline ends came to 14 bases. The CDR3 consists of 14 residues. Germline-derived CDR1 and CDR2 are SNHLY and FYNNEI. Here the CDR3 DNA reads TGTGCCAGCAGTGAACGGCCTTCCTCACGCGAGCAGTACTTC. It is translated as CASSERPSSREQYF.

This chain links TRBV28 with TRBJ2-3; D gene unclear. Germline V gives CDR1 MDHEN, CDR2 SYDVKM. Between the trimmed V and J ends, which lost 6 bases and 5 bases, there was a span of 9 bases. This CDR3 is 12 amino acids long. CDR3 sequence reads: CASSESKDTQYF. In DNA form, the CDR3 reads TGTGCCAGCAGCGAGTCAAAAGATACGCAGTATTTT.

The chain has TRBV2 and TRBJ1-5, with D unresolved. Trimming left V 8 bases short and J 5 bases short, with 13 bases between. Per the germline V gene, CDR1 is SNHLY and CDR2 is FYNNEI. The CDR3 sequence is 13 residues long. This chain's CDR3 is CASVTAYDQPQHF. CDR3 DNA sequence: TGTGCCAGCGTTACAGCGTACGATCAGCCCCAGCATTTT. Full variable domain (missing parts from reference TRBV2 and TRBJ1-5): EPEVTQTPSHQVTQMGQEVILRCVPISNHLYFYWYRQILGQKVEFLVSFYNNEISEKSEIFDDQFSVERPDGSNFTLKIRSTKLEDSAMYFCASVTAYDQPQHFGDGTRLSIL.

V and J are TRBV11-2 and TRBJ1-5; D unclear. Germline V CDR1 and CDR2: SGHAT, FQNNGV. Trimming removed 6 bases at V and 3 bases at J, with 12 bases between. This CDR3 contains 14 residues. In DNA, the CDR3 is TGTGCCAGCAGTTTCTCAGGACTCAATCAGCCCCAGCATTTT. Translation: CASSFSGLNQPQHF.

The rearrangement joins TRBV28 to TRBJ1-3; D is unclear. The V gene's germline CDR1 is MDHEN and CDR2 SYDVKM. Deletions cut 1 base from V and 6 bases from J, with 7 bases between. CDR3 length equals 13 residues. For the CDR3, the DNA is TGTGCCAGCAGTTTATCGAGGGCAAACACCATATATTTT. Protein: CASSLSRANTIYF.

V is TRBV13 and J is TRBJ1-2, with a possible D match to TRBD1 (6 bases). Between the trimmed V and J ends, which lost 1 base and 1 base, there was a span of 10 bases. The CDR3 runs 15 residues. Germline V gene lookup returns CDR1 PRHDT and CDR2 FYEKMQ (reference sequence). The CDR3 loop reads CASSLVGGLNYGYTF. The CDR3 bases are TGTGCCAGCAGCTTAGTTGGGGGGCTTAACTATGGCTACACCTTC.

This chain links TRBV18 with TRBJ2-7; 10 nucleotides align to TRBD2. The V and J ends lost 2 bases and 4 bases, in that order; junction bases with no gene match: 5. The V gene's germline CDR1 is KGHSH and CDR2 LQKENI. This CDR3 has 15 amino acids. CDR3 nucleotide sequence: TGTGCCAGCTCACCATTCACTAGCGGGAAGTACGAGCAGTACTTC. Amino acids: CASSPFTSGKYEQYF.

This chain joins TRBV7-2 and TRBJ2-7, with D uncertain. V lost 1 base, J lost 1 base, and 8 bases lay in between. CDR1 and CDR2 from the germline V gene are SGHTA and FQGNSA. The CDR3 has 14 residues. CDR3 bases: TGTGCCAGCAGCTTAGTATTCGGTTCCTACGAGCAGTACTTC. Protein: CASSLVFGSYEQYF.

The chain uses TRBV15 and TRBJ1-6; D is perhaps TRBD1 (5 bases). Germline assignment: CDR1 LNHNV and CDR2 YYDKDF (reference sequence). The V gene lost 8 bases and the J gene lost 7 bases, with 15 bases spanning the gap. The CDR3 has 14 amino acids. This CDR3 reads CATRVGHLNSPLHF. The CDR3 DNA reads TGTGCCACCCGGGTCGGACACTTGAATTCACCCCTCCACTTT.

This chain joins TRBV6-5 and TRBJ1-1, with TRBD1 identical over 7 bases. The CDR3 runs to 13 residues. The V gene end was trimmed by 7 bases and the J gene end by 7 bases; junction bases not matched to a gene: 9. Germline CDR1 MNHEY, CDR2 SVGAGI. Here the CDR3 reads CASIWGRGGEAFF. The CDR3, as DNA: TGTGCCAGCATATGGGGCAGGGGGGGTGAAGCTTTCTTT.

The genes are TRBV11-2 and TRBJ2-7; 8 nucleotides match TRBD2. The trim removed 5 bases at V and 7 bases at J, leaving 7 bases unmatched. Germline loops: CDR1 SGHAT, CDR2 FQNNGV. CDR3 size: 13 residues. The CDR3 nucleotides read TGTGCCAGCAGCCCCGGGACTAGGGGGGAGCAGTACTTC. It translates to CASSPGTRGEQYF.

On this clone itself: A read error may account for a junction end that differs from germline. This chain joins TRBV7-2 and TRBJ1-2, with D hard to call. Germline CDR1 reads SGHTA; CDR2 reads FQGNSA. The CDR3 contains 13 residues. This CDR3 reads CASSLRTLNGYTF. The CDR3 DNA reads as TGTGCCAGCAGCTTAAGAACACTCAATGGGTACACCTTC.